The T cell receptor beta chain described here comes from a study of cytomegalovirus exposure and HLA in healthy donors. Whole-study findings and limits: Most TCRs appeared rarely, but some public TCRs recurred in many donors. It was reportedly the case that the classifier diagnosed cytomegalovirus status with high specificity and sensitivity.

The data were produced by immunoSEQ multiplex PCR, yet TCRdb's version contains in-frame clones alone and is incomplete. The data contain about 150,000 clones, roughly 84% of them singletons. Trimming removed 4 bases from V and 9 bases from J; junction bases left unmatched: 11. The CDR3 runs to 17 residues. Germline values: CDR1 SGHVS, CDR2 FQNEAQ. In the case of this clone: Its antigen is unidentified.

The donors were part of the validation cohort of roughly 110 subjects. That cohort was separate from the first cohort, which comprised 666 subjects. The chain couples TRBV7-8 to TRBJ2-1; 14 positions match TRBD2. This sequence originates from a human donor in good health. Sequenced sample: PBMCs. The CDR3 sequence is CASSYIRLAGGPGEQFF. The CDR3 region has the DNA TGTGCCAGCAGCTACATACGACTAGCGGGAGGGCCGGGTGAGCAGTTCTTC.